One and the same sample provided the 27 T cell receptor beta chains below, sequenced in a study of T cells in Graves' hyperthyroidism and ophthalmopathy. The investigators amplified TCR beta CDR3 regions from RNA transcripts. First-round RT-PCR targeting the TCR CDR3 was performed with the HTBI primer set. Each CDR3 protein gets one entry after TCRdb re-called the multiplex PCR reads with MiXCR. The sample holds approximately 560,000 distinct CDR3 sequences, about 45% seen once. The sequenced sample was peripheral blood or thyroid tissue (not recorded which). These receptors all come from a woman younger than 30 with Graves' hyperthyroidism.

The V and J genes are TRBV4-2 and TRBJ1-1, with D uncertain. The V and J ends lost 0 bases and 6 bases respectively, with 11 bases between them. This CDR3 has 14 residues. The germline gives CDR1 LGHNA, CDR2 YNFKEQ. CDR3 in amino acids: CASSQDPADAEAFF. In DNA form, the CDR3 reads TGTGCCAGCAGCCAAGATCCAGCAGACGCTGAAGCTTTCTTT.

The chain links TRBV25-1 to TRBJ1-4; D might be TRBD1 (5 bases). The CDR3 length is 13 residues. With 9 bases removed from V and 3 bases from J, the gap between germline ends came to 11 bases. Per germline, CDR1 MGHDK and CDR2 SYGVNS. CDR3 DNA: TGTGCCAGTGCGGGACGGGCTAATGAAAAACTGTTTTTT. Its translation is CASAGRANEKLFF.

The sample holds a few counts of this clonotype. The rearrangement joins TRBV29-1 to TRBJ2-7; the D gene is possibly TRBD1 (6 bases). V lost 7 bases, J lost 7 bases, and 17 bases lay in between. The germline V gene has CDR1 SQVTM and CDR2 ANQGSEA. The CDR3 is 12 residues long. Here the CDR3 DNA reads TGCAGCGCCCGGCCTGGGGGCAATGAGCAGTACTTC. Its translation: CSARPGGNEQYF.

V is TRBV2 and J is TRBJ1-5; 8 bases are shared with TRBD1. Germline V gene data show CDR1 as SNHLY and CDR2 as FYNNEI. The CDR3 length is 17 residues. J gave up 5 bases and V 5 bases, and 14 bases lay outside the gene matches. The DNA of the CDR3 is TGTGCCAGCAGTCCACTCCGTAGGACAGGGAGCGATCAGCCCCAGCATTTT. It specifies CASSPLRRTGSDQPQHF.

The table lists this clonotype with a few counts. The V call is TRBV7-9, the J call TRBJ2-2; 7 bases line up with TRBD1. Per the germline V gene, CDR1 is SEHNR and CDR2 is FQNEAQ (reference sequence). Trimming at V came to 5 bases and at J to 3 bases, leaving 3 bases not matched to a gene. The length of the CDR3 is 14 residues. The CDR3 nucleotides read TGTGCCAGCAGCGCAACAGGGGACACCGGGGAGCTGTTTTTT. Its protein product is CASSATGDTGELFF.

The chain is built from TRBV7-2 and TRBJ2-7; D is ambiguous. The CDR3 runs to 16 residues. Germline V gives CDR1 SGHTA, CDR2 FQGNSA. V lost 3 bases and J lost 4, with 19 bases in between. CDR3 DNA: TGTGCCAGCAGCTTGATGAGGAAGCCGGATGTTTACGAGCAGTACTTC. The encoded protein is CASSLMRKPDVYEQYF.

The chain employs TRBV10-3 and TRBJ2-7, with TRBD2 matching over 12 bases. The CDR3 length is 16 residues. Trimming at V came to 2 bases and at J to 2 bases, leaving 4 bases not matched to a gene. Germline V gene data show CDR1 as ENHRY and CDR2 as SYGVKD. In nucleotides, the CDR3 is TGTGCCATCAGTGAGACTAGCGGGAGGTCGACCTACGAGCAGTACTTC. Its translation: CAISETSGRSTYEQYF.

The chain couples TRBV7-9 to TRBJ2-7, with D possibly matching TRBD1 (6 bases). The CDR3 sequence is 16 residues long. Germline V gene sequence: CDR1 SEHNR, CDR2 FQNEAQ (reference sequence). Deletions cut 0 bases from V and 2 bases from J, with 14 bases between. CDR3 in amino acids: CASSLAWDIRAYEQYF. The DNA of the CDR3 is TGTGCCAGCAGCTTAGCCTGGGACATAAGGGCCTACGAGCAGTACTTC.

This clonotype has a handful of counts. V is TRBV7-2 and J is TRBJ1-2; 8 bases map to TRBD1. The CDR3 spans 13 residues. J lost 8 bases, V lost 6 bases, and 8 bases had no gene match. The germline V gene has CDR1 SGHTA and CDR2 FQGNSA. Here the CDR3 reads CASSLTGVDGYTF. DNA of the CDR3: TGTGCCAGCAGTTTGACAGGGGTAGACGGCTACACCTTC.

This clonotype was seen a few times. The chain employs TRBV12-3 or TRBV12-4 and TRBJ1-1, with D tentatively TRBD1 (5 bases). Trimming pared 6 bases from V and 7 bases from J, leaving 9 bases between. The CDR3 covers 11 residues. For the CDR3, the DNA is TGTGCCAGCAGGCTAACAGGTGAAGCTTTCTTT. This codes for CASRLTGEAFF.

This clonotype was picked up many times. The V and J genes are TRBV19 and TRBJ1-5, with a possible D match to TRBD1 (5 bases). CDR1 is LNHDA, CDR2 SQIVND, per germline (reference sequence). Trimming removed 9 bases from V and 1 base from J, with 13 bases in between. The CDR3 covers 14 residues. The CDR3 protein is CASSRTSSNQPQHF. CDR3 bases: TGTGCCAGCTCGAGGACATCGAGCAATCAGCCCCAGCATTTT.

In its sample, this clonotype was seen many times. The V and J genes are TRBV29-1 and TRBJ1-5, with 10 bases that match TRBD1. Per germline, CDR1 SQVTM and CDR2 ANQGSEA. The CDR3 spans 14 residues. The J segment lost 2 bases and the V segment lost 7 bases, leaving 5 bases of the junction unmatched. The CDR3 coding sequence is TGCAGCGGGGGGGGGACAGGGGGCAATCAGCCCCAGCATTTT. It yields the protein CSGGGTGGNQPQHF.

CDR3 sequence reads: CASTRREVYGELFF. CDR3 DNA sequence: TGTGCCAGCACCAGACGCGAGGTTTACGGGGAGCTGTTTTTT. The chain uses TRBV10-3 and TRBJ2-2; D gene unclear. CDR1 is ENHRY and CDR2 is SYGVKD in the germline V gene. V was cut by 10 bases and J by 7 bases, with 19 bases left in between. CDR3 length: 14 amino acids.

The rearrangement uses TRBV5-6 and TRBJ1-5; the match to TRBD1 covers 7 bases. J gave up 11 bases and V 3 bases, and 14 bases lay outside the gene matches. The CDR3 has 15 residues. Germline V lookup: CDR1 SGHDT, CDR2 YYEEEE. CDR3: CASSSFWTGKVAQHF. CDR3 DNA sequence: TGTGCCAGCAGCTCTTTTTGGACAGGCAAGGTGGCCCAGCATTTT.

The J gene is TRBJ1-2, the V gene TRBV29-1; 9 nucleotides line up with TRBD1. V shed 8 bases, J shed 5 bases, and the junction held 6 bases outside the gene matches. Germline V CDR1 and CDR2: SQVTM, ANQGSEA. The CDR3 runs to 12 residues. The CDR3 DNA sequence: TGCAGCTCGACAGGGGGATCGTATGGCTACACCTTC. Translation gives CSSTGGSYGYTF.

This clonotype appeared many times. V gene TRBV2 combines with J gene TRBJ1-1, with D uncertain. Germline CDR1 reads SNHLY; CDR2 reads FYNNEI. The CDR3 has 13 amino acids. The V end was cut by 6 bases, the J end by 8 bases, with 16 bases between. The CDR3 DNA is TGTGCCAGCAGCCAGGCCCTAGACTCGGAAGCTTTCTTT. This sequence encodes CASSQALDSEAFF.

Concerning this clonotype: At one of its ends the junction is not consistent with the germline gene, which may arise from a read error. The gene calls are TRBV10-3 and TRBJ2-5; 8 bases match TRBD2. This CDR3 is 13 amino acids long. Germline V gene data show CDR1 as ENHRY and CDR2 as SYGVKD. The CDR3 bases are TGTGCCAGCAGTTACTCAGCGGGAGTGCCCCAGTACTTC. The encoded protein is CASSYSAGVPQYF.

This clonotype came up many times. The chain carries TRBV29-1 and TRBJ2-7; maybe TRBD2 (5 bases). V shed 4 bases and J shed 2 bases, with 9 bases lying between them. The germline CDR1 and CDR2 sequences are SQVTM and ANQGSEA. There are 12 residues in the CDR3. CDR3 sequence: CSVVEGTYEQYF. CDR3 sequence (DNA): TGCAGCGTTGTAGAGGGTACCTACGAGCAGTACTTC.

The gene calls are TRBV5-6 and TRBJ2-5, with 11 bases aligning to TRBD2. The J call is uncertain, as TRBJ2-1 better fits the DNA end. This CDR3 spans 15 amino acids. Germline loops: CDR1 SGHDT, CDR2 YYEEEE. CDR3 coding DNA: TGTGCCAGCAGCATGCTAGCGGGAGGCGACAATGAGCAGTTCTTC. Its protein product is CASSMLAGGDNEQFF.

This clonotype was seen more than once but under ten times. The rearrangement joins TRBV6-5 to TRBJ1-5, with unresolved D. There are 13 residues in the CDR3. Germline-derived CDR1 and CDR2 are MNHEY and SVGAGI. V lost 6 bases to trimming and J lost 5 bases, with 11 bases between them. CDR3 DNA: TGTGCCAGCAGGGTGACACGAGATCAGCCCCAGCATTTT. Translated, it gives CASRVTRDQPQHF.

About this clonotype: A single base separates this from a much larger clone, so it may be a read error. The V call is TRBV2, the J call TRBJ1-1, with D hard to call. The germline V gene encodes CDR1 SNHLY and CDR2 FYNNEI. The CDR3 length is 12 residues. The CDR3 spells CAGSSQGSEAFF. The CDR3 DNA reads TGTGCCGGCAGTTCACAAGGGTCGGAAGCTTTCTTT.

For the CDR3, the DNA is TGCGGCCAAGGCGCGAGAGGAAGCAATCAGCCCCAGCATTTT. This sequence encodes CGQGARGSNQPQHF. This chain joins TRBV20-1 and TRBJ1-5, with no clear D. From germline, CDR1 is DFQATT and CDR2 SNEGSKA (reference sequence). The CDR3 is 14 residues long.

This clonotype was counted a few times. The chain joins TRBV5-1 to TRBJ1-2; D ambiguous. The germline V gene encodes CDR1 SGHRS and CDR2 YFSETQ. The ends were cut back, 0 bases at V and 7 bases at J, with 7 bases in the middle. The CDR3 consists of 12 residues. In nucleotides, the CDR3 is TGCGCCAGCAGCTTGGATACACCTGGCTACACCTTC. This translates into CASSLDTPGYTF.

Worth noting for this clonotype: This may be a read error, as it is one base from a much larger clone. CDR3: CASRAESNTKAFF. The CDR3 DNA is TGTGCCAGCAGGGCCGAAAGTAACACTAAAGCTTTCTTT. V usage is TRBV2 and J usage is TRBJ1-1; D remains unclear. Per germline, CDR1 SNHLY and CDR2 FYNNEI. CDR3 length: 13 residues.

The sample holds many counts of this clonotype. This rearrangement joins TRBV24-1 to TRBJ1-2; the D gene is possibly TRBD1 (5 bases). Germline loops: CDR1 KGHDR, CDR2 SFDVKD. V lost 6 bases and J lost 4, with 11 bases in between. The CDR3 spans 13 residues. The CDR3 protein is CATSQTQGYGYTF. CDR3 nucleotides: TGTGCCACCAGTCAGACCCAGGGCTATGGCTACACCTTC.

The sample holds many counts of this clonotype. The chain couples TRBV25-1 to TRBJ2-7; D might be TRBD2 (5 bases). Trimming took off 1 base at V and 0 bases at J, with 7 bases between the two ends. CDR3 length equals 14 residues. CDR1 is MGHDK and CDR2 is SYGVNS in the germline V gene. The DNA for the CDR3 is TGTGCCAGCAGTGAATCAGGACTCTCCTACGAGCAGTACTTC. It translates to CASSESGLSYEQYF.

The chain couples TRBV7-8 to TRBJ2-6, with D possibly being TRBD2 (5 bases). CDR1 is SGHVS, CDR2 FQNEAQ, per germline. CDR3 size: 17 residues. Trimming took 5 bases from V and 0 from J, leaving 14 bases between them. CDR3 in DNA: TGTGCCAGCAGCCCACTAGGACGGAACTCTGGGGCCAACGTCCTGACTTTC. Amino acids: CASSPLGRNSGANVLTF.